This record looks at one T cell receptor beta chain sequence and its context. Its antigen is currently unknown. This entry comes from a study of cytomegalovirus exposure and HLA in healthy donors. Primers for the PCR totalled 60 Vbeta and 13 Jbeta. Sequencing used immunoSEQ multiplex PCR; TCRdb keeps in-frame clones, though not all of them. The data contain under 200,000 clones, roughly 80% of them singletons. General study findings and limits: Later analysis associated a missense DCLRE1C variant with TCR beta V- and J-gene trimming. A later analysis reportedly found fewer N-insertions in an Asian-associated ancestry cluster than the approximately 730-donor mean.

The germline CDR1 and CDR2 sequences are MRHNA and SNTAGT. V lost 7 bases to trimming and J lost 7 bases, with 14 bases between them. The CDR3 covers 13 residues. What was sequenced was PBMCs. V and J are TRBV6-4 and TRBJ2-1; weak D call: TRBD2 (6 bases). The receptor was derived from a female donor in good health and CMV-seronegative. This CDR3 is CASMGLISNEQFF. As DNA, the CDR3 is TGTGCCAGCATGGGACTTATAAGTAATGAGCAGTTCTTC.